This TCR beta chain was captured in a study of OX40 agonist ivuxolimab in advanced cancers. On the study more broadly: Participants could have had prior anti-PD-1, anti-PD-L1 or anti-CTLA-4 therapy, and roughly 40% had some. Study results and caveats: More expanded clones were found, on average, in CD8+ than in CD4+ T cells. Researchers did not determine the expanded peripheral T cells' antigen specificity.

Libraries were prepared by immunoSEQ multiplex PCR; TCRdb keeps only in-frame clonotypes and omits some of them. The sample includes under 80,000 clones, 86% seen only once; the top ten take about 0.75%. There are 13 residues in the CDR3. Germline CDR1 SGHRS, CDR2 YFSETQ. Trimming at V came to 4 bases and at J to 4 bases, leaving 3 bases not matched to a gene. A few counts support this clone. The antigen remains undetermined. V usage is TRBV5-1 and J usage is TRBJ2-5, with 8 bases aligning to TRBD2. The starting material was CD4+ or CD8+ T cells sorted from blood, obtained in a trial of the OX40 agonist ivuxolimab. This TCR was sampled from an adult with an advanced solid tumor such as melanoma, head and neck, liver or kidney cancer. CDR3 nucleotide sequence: TGCGCCAGCAGCCCCGGGACTAGAGAGACCCAGTACTTC. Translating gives CASSPGTRETQYF.